This T cell receptor (beta chain) was recovered during a study of T cells in Graves' hyperthyroidism and ophthalmopathy. Study details: At the time of initial diagnosis and before any treatment, peripheral blood was collected.

Uncontrolled infections, other autoimmune diseases, pregnancy or lactation led to exclusion of patients. Around 10 ml fresh peripheral blood yielded the PBMCs. It was RNA transcripts that yielded the amplified TCR beta CDR3 regions. When the TCR CDR3 underwent first-round RT-PCR, the HTBI primer set was used. TCRdb reprocessed the multiplex PCR reads with MiXCR, giving one entry per CDR3 protein. The repertoire holds more than 500,000 distinct CDR3 sequences, with around 13% as singletons. Regarding the study as a whole: A model using 13 V-J features told ophthalmopathy apart from stable hyperthyroidism.

CDR3 size: 18 residues. Per germline, CDR1 MGHRA and CDR2 YSYEKL. The V gene lost 1 base and the J gene lost 1 base, with 18 bases spanning the gap. This clonotype has just a few counts. The antigen is not known. This chain joins TRBV4-1 and TRBJ2-3, with a weak D call TRBD2 (5 bases). The sample taken for sequencing was blood. The clonotype originates from a woman in her forties with Graves' hyperthyroidism. As DNA, the CDR3 is TGCGCCAGCAGCCAAGCGTCGGGCTTGGGGAGAGGCACAGATACGCAGTATTTT. Its protein is CASSQASGLGRGTDTQYF.